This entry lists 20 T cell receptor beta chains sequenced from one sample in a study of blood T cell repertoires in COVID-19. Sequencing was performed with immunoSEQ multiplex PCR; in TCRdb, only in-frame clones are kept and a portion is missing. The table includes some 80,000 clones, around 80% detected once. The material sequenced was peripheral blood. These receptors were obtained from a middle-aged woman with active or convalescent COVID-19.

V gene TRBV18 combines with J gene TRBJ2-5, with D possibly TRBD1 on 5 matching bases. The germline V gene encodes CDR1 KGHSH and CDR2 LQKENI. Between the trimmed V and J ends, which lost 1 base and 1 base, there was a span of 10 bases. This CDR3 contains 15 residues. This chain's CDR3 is CASSPQDGAQETQYF. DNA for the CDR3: TGTGCCAGCTCACCACAGGATGGGGCCCAAGAGACCCAGTACTTC.

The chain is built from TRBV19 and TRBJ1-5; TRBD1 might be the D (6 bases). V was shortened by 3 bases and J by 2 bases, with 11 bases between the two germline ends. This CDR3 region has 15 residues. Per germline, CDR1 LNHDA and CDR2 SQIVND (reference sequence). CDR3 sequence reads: CASSIGGGGNQPQHF. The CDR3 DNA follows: TGTGCCAGTAGTATTGGGGGCGGCGGCAATCAGCCCCAGCATTTT.

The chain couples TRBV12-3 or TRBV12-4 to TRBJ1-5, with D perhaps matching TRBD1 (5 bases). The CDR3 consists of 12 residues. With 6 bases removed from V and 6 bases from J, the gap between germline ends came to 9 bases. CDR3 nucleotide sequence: TGTGCCAGCAGCTTCGGGGGTCAGCCCCAGCATTTT. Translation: CASSFGGQPQHF.

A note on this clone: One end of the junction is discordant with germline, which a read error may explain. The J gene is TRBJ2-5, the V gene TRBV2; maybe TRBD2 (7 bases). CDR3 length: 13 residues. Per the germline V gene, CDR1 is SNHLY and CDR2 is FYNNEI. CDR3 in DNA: TGTGCCAGCAGTGATCTTCTCGGGACAAGCGGGGACTTC. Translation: CASSDLLGTSGDF.

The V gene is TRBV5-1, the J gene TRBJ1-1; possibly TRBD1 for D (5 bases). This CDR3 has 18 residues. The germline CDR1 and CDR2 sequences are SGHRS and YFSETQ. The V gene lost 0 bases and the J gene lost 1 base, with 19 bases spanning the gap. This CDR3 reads CASSLGPAGLTSNTEAFF. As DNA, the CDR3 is TGCGCCAGCAGCTTGGGGCCAGCGGGACTCACCTCGAACACTGAAGCTTTCTTT.

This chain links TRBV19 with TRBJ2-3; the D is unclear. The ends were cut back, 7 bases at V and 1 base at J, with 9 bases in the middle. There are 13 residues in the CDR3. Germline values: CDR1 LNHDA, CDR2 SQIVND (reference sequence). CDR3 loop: CASTADRTDTQYF. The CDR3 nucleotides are TGTGCCAGTACGGCGGATCGCACAGATACGCAGTATTTT.

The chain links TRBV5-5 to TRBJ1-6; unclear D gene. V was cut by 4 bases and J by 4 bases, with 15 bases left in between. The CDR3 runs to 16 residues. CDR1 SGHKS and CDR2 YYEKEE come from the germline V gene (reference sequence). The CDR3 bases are TGTGCCAGCAGCAGCGAGAGAGCTGCATATAATTCACCCCTCCACTTT. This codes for CASSSERAAYNSPLHF.

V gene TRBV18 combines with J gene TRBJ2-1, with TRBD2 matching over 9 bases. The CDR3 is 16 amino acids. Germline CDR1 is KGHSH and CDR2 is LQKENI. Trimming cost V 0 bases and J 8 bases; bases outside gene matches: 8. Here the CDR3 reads CASSPPYSGSFDEQFF. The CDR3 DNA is TGTGCCAGCTCACCACCATATAGCGGGAGCTTCGATGAGCAGTTCTTC.

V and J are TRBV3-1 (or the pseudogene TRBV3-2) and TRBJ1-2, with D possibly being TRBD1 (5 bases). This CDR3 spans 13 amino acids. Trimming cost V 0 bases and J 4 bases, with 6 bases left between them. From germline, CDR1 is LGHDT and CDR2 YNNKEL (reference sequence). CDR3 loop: CASSQEGPYGYTF. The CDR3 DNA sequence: TGTGCCAGCAGCCAAGAGGGGCCCTATGGCTACACCTTC.

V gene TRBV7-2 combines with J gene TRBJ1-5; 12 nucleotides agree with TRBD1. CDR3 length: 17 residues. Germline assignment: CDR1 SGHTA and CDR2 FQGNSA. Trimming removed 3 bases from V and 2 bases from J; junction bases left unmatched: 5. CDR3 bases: TGTGCCAGCAGCTTTTGGGACAGGGGGCGAGGCAATCAGCCCCAGCATTTT. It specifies CASSFWDRGRGNQPQHF. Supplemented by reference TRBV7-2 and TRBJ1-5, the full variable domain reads GAGVSQSPSNKVTEKGKDVELRCDPISGHTALYWYRQSLGQGLEFLIYFQGNSAPDKSGLPSDRFSAERTGGSVSTLTIQRTQQEDSAVYLCASSFWDRGRGNQPQHFGDGTRLSIL.

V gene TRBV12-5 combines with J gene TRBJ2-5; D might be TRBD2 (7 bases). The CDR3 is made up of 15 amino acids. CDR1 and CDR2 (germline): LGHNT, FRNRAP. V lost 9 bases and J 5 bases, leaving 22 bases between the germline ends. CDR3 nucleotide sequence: TGTGCTAGGGGCCTGGGGGGGGCTTGGGGTGAGACCCAGTACTTC. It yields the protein CARGLGGAWGETQYF.

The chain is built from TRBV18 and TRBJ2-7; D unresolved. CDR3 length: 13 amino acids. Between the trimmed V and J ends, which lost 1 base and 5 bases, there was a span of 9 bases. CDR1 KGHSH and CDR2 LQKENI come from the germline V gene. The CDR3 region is CASSPLGQDEQYF. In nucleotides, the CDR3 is TGTGCCAGCTCACCACTGGGCCAGGACGAGCAGTACTTC.

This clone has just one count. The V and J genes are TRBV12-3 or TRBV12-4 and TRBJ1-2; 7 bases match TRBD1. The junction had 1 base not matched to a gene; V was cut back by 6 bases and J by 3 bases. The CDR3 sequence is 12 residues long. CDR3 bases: TGTGCCAGCAGCGGGACAGACTATGGCTACACCTTC. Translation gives CASSGTDYGYTF.

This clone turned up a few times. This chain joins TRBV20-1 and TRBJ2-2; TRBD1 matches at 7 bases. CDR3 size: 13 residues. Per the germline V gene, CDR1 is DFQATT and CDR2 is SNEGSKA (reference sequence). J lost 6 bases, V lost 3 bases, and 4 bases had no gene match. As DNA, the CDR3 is TGCAGTGCTAGTAACAGGGGCGCCGGGGAGCTGTTTTTT. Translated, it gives CSASNRGAGELFF.

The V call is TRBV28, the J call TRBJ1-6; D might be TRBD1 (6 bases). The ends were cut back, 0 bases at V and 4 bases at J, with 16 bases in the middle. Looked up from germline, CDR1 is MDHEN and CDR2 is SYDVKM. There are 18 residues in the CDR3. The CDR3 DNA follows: TGTGCCAGCAGTTTATGGTCCGGAAGGGGGAAGTATAATTCACCCCTCCACTTT. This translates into CASSLWSGRGKYNSPLHF.

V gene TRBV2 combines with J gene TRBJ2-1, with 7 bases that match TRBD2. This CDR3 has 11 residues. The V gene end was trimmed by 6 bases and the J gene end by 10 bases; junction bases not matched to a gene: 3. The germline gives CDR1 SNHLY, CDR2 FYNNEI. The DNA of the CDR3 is TGTGCCAGCAGGGCTAGCGGAGAGCAGTTCTTC. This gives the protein CASRASGEQFF. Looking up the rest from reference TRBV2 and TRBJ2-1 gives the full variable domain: EPEVTQTPSHQVTQMGQEVILRCVPISNHLYFYWYRQILGQKVEFLVSFYNNEISEKSEIFDDQFSVERPDGSNFTLKIRSTKLEDSAMYFCASRASGEQFFGPGTRLTVL.

CDR3 amino acids: CASSYPGLDTQYF. The CDR3 coding sequence is TGTGCCAGCAGTTACCCAGGGCTGGATACGCAGTATTTT. The chain uses TRBV6-2 or TRBV6-3 and TRBJ2-3, with a weak D call TRBD1 (5 bases). Germline V lookup: CDR1 MNHEY, CDR2 SVGEGT. Trimming removed 2 bases at V and 6 bases at J, with 9 bases between. This CDR3 has 13 residues.

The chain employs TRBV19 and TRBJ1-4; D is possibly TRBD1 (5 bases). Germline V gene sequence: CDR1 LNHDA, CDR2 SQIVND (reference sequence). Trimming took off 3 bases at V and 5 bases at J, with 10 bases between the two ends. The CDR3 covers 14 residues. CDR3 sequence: CASSIGAGNEKLFF. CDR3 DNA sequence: TGTGCCAGTAGTATTGGGGCTGGGAATGAAAAACTGTTTTTT.

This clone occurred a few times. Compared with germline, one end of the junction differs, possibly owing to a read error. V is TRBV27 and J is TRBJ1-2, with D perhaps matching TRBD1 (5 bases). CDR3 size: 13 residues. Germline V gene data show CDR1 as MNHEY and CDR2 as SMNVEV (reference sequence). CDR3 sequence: CASSLSMDISVVF. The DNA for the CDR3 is TGTGCCAGCAGTTTATCTATGGACATCTCCGTCGTATTC.

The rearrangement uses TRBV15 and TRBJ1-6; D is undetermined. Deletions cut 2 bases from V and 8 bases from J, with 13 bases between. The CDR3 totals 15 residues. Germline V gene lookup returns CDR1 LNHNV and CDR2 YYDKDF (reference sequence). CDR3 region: CATSRNRDTYSPLHF. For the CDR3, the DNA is TGTGCCACCAGCAGAAACCGGGATACCTATTCACCCCTCCACTTT.